These 12 T cell receptor beta chains originate from one sample sequenced in a study of blood T cells in healthy people across ages. For the second PCR, which ran for about 7 to 11 cycles, a sample-barcoded 5' primer and a J-beta primer mix were used. Via MiXCR, TCRdb re-called the 5' RACE reads, giving one row per CDR3 protein. The table has 850,000 or so distinct CDR3 sequences, 29% seen once. The sequencing input was blood. The receptor source for this set is a woman older than 75 in good health.

V is TRBV10-1 and J is TRBJ2-2, with 9 bases fitting TRBD2. The CDR3 consists of 15 residues. V dropped 5 bases and J dropped 6; count of bases not matched to a gene: 7. Germline V CDR1 and CDR2: WNHNN, SYGVQD (reference sequence). DNA of the CDR3: TGCGCCAGCAGTCGGCCTAGCGGGGATCCCGGGGAGCTGTTTTTT. Amino acids: CASSRPSGDPGELFF.

This clonotype was seen many times. The V call is TRBV7-2, the J call TRBJ2-7; no firm D call. CDR3 length: 17 residues. The V and J ends lost 5 bases and 4 bases respectively, with 24 bases between them. Germline V gene sequence: CDR1 SGHTA, CDR2 FQGNSA. CDR3 sequence reads: CASSPNPGNGLGYEQYF. In DNA form, the CDR3 reads TGTGCCAGCAGCCCAAACCCCGGAAATGGGTTAGGTTACGAGCAGTACTTC.

The sample holds a few counts of this clonotype. V and J are TRBV7-9 and TRBJ1-1; 10 positions agree with TRBD1. Germline CDR1 and CDR2: SEHNR and FQNEAQ (reference sequence). This CDR3 is built from 14 residues. The trim removed 3 bases at V and 10 bases at J, leaving 8 bases unmatched. The CDR3 DNA reads TGTGCCAGCAGCTTTTCCGGGACAGGGGTAGGAGCTTTCTTT. As protein: CASSFSGTGVGAFF.

V and J are TRBV6-5 and TRBJ2-2; no firm D call. The CDR3 is 14 amino acids. Germline CDR1 MNHEY, CDR2 SVGAGI. The V and J ends lost 1 base and 0 bases respectively, with 3 bases between them. CDR3 DNA sequence: TGTGCCAGCAGTTACTGGGCGAACACCGGGGAGCTGTTTTTT. Translating gives CASSYWANTGELFF.

This clonotype came up many times. V and J are TRBV7-2 and TRBJ2-1; TRBD2 agrees at 9 bases. Germline assignment: CDR1 SGHTA and CDR2 FQGNSA. The CDR3 length is 17 residues. J gave up 2 bases and V 0 bases, and 5 bases lay outside the gene matches. CDR3 in DNA: TGTGCCAGCAGCTTAGCGGTTAGCGGGGGAACCTACAATGAGCAGTTCTTC. Translating gives CASSLAVSGGTYNEQFF.

The rearrangement joins TRBV6-5 to TRBJ1-5; perhaps TRBD1 as D (6 bases). V lost 6 bases, J lost 3 bases, and 15 bases lay in between. Germline-derived CDR1 and CDR2 are MNHEY and SVGAGI. The CDR3 totals 15 residues. CDR3 region: CASRNTGLDNQPQHF. CDR3 coding DNA: TGTGCCAGCAGAAACACAGGGTTAGACAATCAGCCCCAGCATTTT.

The table lists this clonotype with many counts. This chain links TRBV4-2 with TRBJ2-5; 16 positions agree with TRBD2. The CDR3 runs to 22 residues. The germline V gene has CDR1 LGHNA and CDR2 YNFKEQ. V shed 3 bases and J 1 base; nucleotides not matched to a gene: 17. CDR3 loop: CASSQITVSGLAGGGPQETQYF. The CDR3 DNA is TGTGCCAGCAGCCAGATAACCGTCTCGGGACTAGCGGGGGGGGGCCCCCAAGAGACCCAGTACTTC.

In DNA, the CDR3 is TGTGCCACCAGGGCTGGGGGGTGGGAGACCCAGTACTTC. Translated, it gives CATRAGGWETQYF. This chain uses TRBV27 with TRBJ2-5; weak D call: TRBD2 (6 bases). V was pared by 10 bases and J by 5 bases, with 17 bases between. Germline loops: CDR1 MNHEY, CDR2 SMNVEV (reference sequence). The CDR3 consists of 13 residues.

The chain carries TRBV11-3 and TRBJ2-7, with D maybe TRBD2 (6 bases). V lost 1 base, J lost 4 bases, and 11 bases lay in between. The CDR3 sequence is 14 residues long. Germline V gene lookup returns CDR1 SGHNT and CDR2 YENEEA. The CDR3 DNA reads TGTGCCAGCAGCTTAGGCGGGACCAGGTACGAGCAGTACTTC. Amino acids: CASSLGGTRYEQYF.

This clonotype has just a few counts. The chain carries TRBV20-1 and TRBJ1-3; D gene uncertain. The germline V and J ends were trimmed by 5 bases and 0 bases, with 14 bases remaining between them. The CDR3 length is 15 residues. Germline-derived CDR1 and CDR2 are DFQATT and SNEGSKA (reference sequence). In DNA form, the CDR3 reads TGCAGTGCTGAACCTTGGGAGGCCTCTGGAAACACCATATATTTT. Translated, it gives CSAEPWEASGNTIYF.

J is TRBJ1-5 and V is TRBV2, with D perhaps matching TRBD1 (5 bases). The V gene's germline CDR1 is SNHLY and CDR2 FYNNEI. The CDR3 consists of 16 residues. V was pared by 6 bases and J by 0 bases, with 15 bases between. The CDR3 DNA sequence: TGTGCCAGCAGCTTCGGGACCGAATATAGCAATCAGCCCCAGCATTTT. Protein sequence: CASSFGTEYSNQPQHF.

This clonotype appeared many times. J is TRBJ2-1 and V is TRBV7-2, with D possibly called TRBD1 or TRBD2 (5 bases each). The CDR3 contains 16 residues. The V end was cut by 5 bases, the J end by 0 bases, with 14 bases between. Germline V gene lookup returns CDR1 SGHTA and CDR2 FQGNSA. The CDR3 loop is CASSPGRRSSYNEQFF. In nucleotides, the CDR3 is TGTGCCAGCAGCCCGGGACGACGGAGCTCCTACAATGAGCAGTTCTTC.